This T cell receptor beta chain was captured in a study of CD8 T cells in ankylosing spondylitis. Whole-study findings and limits: There were earlier reports of some motif variants in reactive arthritis synovial fluid and blood.

Trimming took 3 bases from V and 0 from J; bases not matched to a gene: 6. This CDR3 is built from 18 residues. Germline lookup yields CDR1 DFQATT and CDR2 SNEGSKA (reference sequence). In making TCR beta libraries, quantitative 5'-RACE with molecular barcodes was used. TCRdb re-analysed the 5' RACE reads in MiXCR, keeping a single row per CDR3 protein. The data show some 140,000 distinct CDR3 sequences, 10% to 12% seen once. This clonotype was detected ten times or more. What it binds is not known. This clonotype was sampled from a female donor with ankylosing spondylitis or in good health (not recorded which). Material: blood, either unsorted or a sorted T cell fraction (not recorded which). The chain couples TRBV20-1 to TRBJ2-3; 16 positions agree with TRBD2. CDR3 protein: CSARGAGLAGGSTDTQYF. In nucleotides, the CDR3 is TGCAGTGCTAGGGGCGCGGGACTAGCGGGAGGGAGCACAGATACGCAGTATTTT.